Following are 27 T cell receptor beta chains from one sample sequenced in a study of spatial heterogeneity in lung cancer (dated by TCRdb to between 2017 and 2020). The time point label, read with the paper, signifies: sample taken at primary tumor resection. Whole RNA extracted from tumor and nontumor lung tissue, or from cryopreserved PBMC samples, was used for TCR sequencing without cell sorting. Libraries came from 5' RACE. Sequencing used a NextSeq 500. TCRdb took the public reads, trimmed them with fastp at Q25, ran MiXCR for clone calling and kept in-frame beta chains. Each CDR3 protein gets just one entry, which takes the most common genes and DNA from the rows behind it. The table for this sample lists some 100,000 distinct CDR3 sequences; about 9.4% of them were counted only once. About 7% of the sample is held by the ten biggest clonotypes. The specimen was PBMCs, collected at surgery. The receptors derive from a male donor with early-stage non-small cell lung cancer.

The gene calls are TRBV9 and TRBJ1-2; 7 nucleotides line up with TRBD1. Germline V lookup: CDR1 SGDLS, CDR2 YYNGEE. The CDR3 runs 11 residues. With V trimmed by 10 bases and J by 1 base, 1 base remained unmatched. The CDR3 region is CASGGNYGYTF. The CDR3, as DNA: TGTGCCTCAGGGGGTAACTATGGCTACACCTTC.

This clonotype occurred many times. V gene TRBV30 combines with J gene TRBJ2-7; TRBD1 matches 8 bases. Germline CDR1 is GTSNPN and CDR2 is SVGIG (reference sequence). The CDR3 length is 15 residues. V lost 2 bases, J lost 2 bases, and 8 bases stayed unmatched. The CDR3 bases are TGTGCCTGGAGTCCCCGGGACAGGCCTACCTACGAGCAGTACTTC. Amino acids: CAWSPRDRPTYEQYF. Full variable domain (missing parts from reference TRBV30 and TRBJ2-7): SQTIHQWPATLVQPVGSPLSLECTVEGTSNPNLYWYRQAAGRGLQLLFYSVGIGQISSEVPQNLSASRPQDRQFILSSKKLLLSDSGFYLCAWSPRDRPTYEQYFGPGTRLTVT.

The gene calls are TRBV2 and TRBJ2-2, with TRBD1 matching 9 bases. The CDR3 extends over 16 amino acids. V dropped 6 bases and J dropped 3; count of bases not matched to a gene: 8. Germline loops: CDR1 SNHLY, CDR2 FYNNEI. The CDR3 sequence is CASRPSGTGHTGELFF. CDR3 DNA sequence: TGTGCCAGCAGACCCTCGGGGACAGGGCACACCGGGGAGCTGTTTTTT.

The chain is built from TRBV7-2 and TRBJ1-6; TRBD1 might be the D (5 bases). CDR1 is SGHTA, CDR2 FQGNSA, per germline. Deletions cut 1 base from V and 7 bases from J, with 11 bases between. The CDR3 length is 15 residues. The CDR3, as DNA: TGTGCCAGCAGCTTAGGAGGGGAGTGGAATTCACCCCTCCACTTT. This codes for CASSLGGEWNSPLHF.

This clonotype was recorded many times. The V and J genes are TRBV4-2 and TRBJ2-2; 7 positions match TRBD2. The germline gives CDR1 LGHNA, CDR2 YNFKEQ. The CDR3 runs to 17 residues. Trimming removed 0 bases from V and 3 bases from J; junction bases left unmatched: 7. CDR3 nucleotide sequence: TGTGCCAGCAGCCAAGATCGGGCCCGGGGGGACACCGGGGAGCTGTTTTTT. It codes for CASSQDRARGDTGELFF.

This clonotype was observed a handful of times. This chain links TRBV2 with TRBJ1-2; D not resolved. Germline V gene lookup returns CDR1 SNHLY and CDR2 FYNNEI. Trimming removed 4 bases from V and 5 bases from J, with 8 bases in between. This CDR3 is 12 amino acids long. This chain's CDR3 is CASSADGYGYTF. In nucleotides, the CDR3 is TGTGCCAGCAGTGCGGACGGGTATGGCTACACCTTC.

This clonotype was seen only a few times. The chain joins TRBV5-1 to TRBJ2-1, with D tentatively TRBD1 (7 bases). CDR3 length: 15 amino acids. Trimming stripped 4 bases from V and 5 bases from J, with 16 bases between. Germline CDR1 is SGHRS and CDR2 is YFSETQ. CDR3 sequence (DNA): TGCGCCAGCAGCACGGGCGGGACAGAACACAATGAGCAGTTCTTC. This sequence encodes CASSTGGTEHNEQFF.

This clonotype was observed at least ten times. The V gene is TRBV28, the J gene TRBJ2-7; D might be TRBD2 (6 bases). V was clipped by 7 bases and J by 4 bases, with 11 bases between them. The CDR3 extends over 12 amino acids. Germline loops: CDR1 MDHEN, CDR2 SYDVKM. CDR3 sequence (DNA): TGTGCCAGCACCCGGGACTCATACGAGCAGTACTTC. Translation gives CASTRDSYEQYF.

In this sample, this clonotype turned up a few times. This chain connects TRBV28 to TRBJ2-3; D may be TRBD1 (5 bases). V was pared by 2 bases and J by 2 bases, with 14 bases between. This CDR3 spans 16 amino acids. In germline, CDR1 is MDHEN, CDR2 SYDVKM. The CDR3: CASSLQGHKSTDTQYF. The CDR3 DNA sequence: TGTGCCAGCAGTTTACAGGGCCACAAGTCCACAGATACGCAGTATTTT.

With regard to this clonotype: At one boundary the junction diverges from the germline segment, which might be a read error. The chain uses TRBV29-1 and TRBJ2-7, with TRBD1 matching over 7 bases. This CDR3 comprises 13 residues. Germline V gene data show CDR1 as SQVTM and CDR2 as ANQGSEA. CDR3 in amino acids: CSVQETGPYEQYF. The CDR3 DNA follows: TGCAGCGTTCAAGAGACAGGGCCCTACGAGCAGTACTTC.

The sample holds many counts of this clonotype. As DNA, the CDR3 is TGTGCCAGCAGCGTAGGTCCGGGGAGCTCTGGAAACACCATATATTTT. Amino acids: CASSVGPGSSGNTIYF. The chain recombines TRBV9 with TRBJ1-3; D is unclear. The ends were cut back, 0 bases at V and 0 bases at J, with 10 bases in the middle. The CDR3 consists of 16 residues. Germline CDR1 and CDR2: SGDLS and YYNGEE.

This clonotype was seen only a few times. The chain couples TRBV29-1 to TRBJ1-2; D might be TRBD1 (5 bases). CDR1 is SQVTM, CDR2 ANQGSEA, per germline. Deletions cut 6 bases from V and 2 bases from J, with 13 bases between. CDR3 length: 13 residues. CDR3 in DNA: TGCAGCGTAAGGGTGGACAAGAACTATGGCTACACCTTC. It yields the protein CSVRVDKNYGYTF. Full variable domain (remainder filled in from reference TRBV29-1 and TRBJ1-2): SAVISQKPSRDICQRGTSLTIQCQVDSQVTMMFWYRQQPGQSLTLIATANQGSEATYESGFVIDKFPISRPNLTFSTLTVSNMSPEDSSIYLCSVRVDKNYGYTFGSGTRLTVV.

This chain uses TRBV29-1 with TRBJ2-5; TRBD2 might be the D (5 bases). This CDR3 is 13 amino acids long. V dropped 4 bases and J dropped 4 bases, with 13 bases sitting between them. Germline V gene data show CDR1 as SQVTM and CDR2 as ANQGSEA. CDR3 sequence: CSVGSRRGETQYF. Written as DNA, the CDR3 is TGCAGCGTTGGGAGCAGACGGGGAGAGACCCAGTACTTC.

The V call is TRBV9, the J call TRBJ2-1, with 11 bases matching TRBD1. V lost 7 bases to trimming and J lost 7 bases; unmatched junction nucleotides: 16. Germline CDR1 SGDLS, CDR2 YYNGEE. The CDR3 runs 17 residues. CDR3 sequence: CASARTGGAKTLNEQFF. In DNA form, the CDR3 reads TGTGCCAGCGCCAGGACAGGGGGCGCAAAAACCCTGAATGAGCAGTTCTTC.

The CDR3 here is CASSASTSGDIQETQYF. CDR3 DNA sequence: TGTGCCAGCAGTGCCTCGACTAGCGGGGATATCCAAGAGACCCAGTACTTC. The rearrangement joins TRBV6-1 to TRBJ2-5, with 11 bases identical to TRBD2. Per the germline V gene, CDR1 is MNHNS and CDR2 is SASEGT. CDR3 length: 17 amino acids. V lost 4 bases to trimming and J lost 1 base; unmatched junction nucleotides: 8.

This clonotype was found a few times. The rearrangement links TRBV20-1 to TRBJ1-1; 8 positions match TRBD1. V was pared by 5 bases and J by 10 bases, with 9 bases of the junction left unmatched. Per germline, CDR1 DFQATT and CDR2 SNEGSKA (reference sequence). CDR3 length equals 12 residues. CDR3 nucleotides: TGCAGTGCTGGACCAGGGGGCGCGGGAGCTTTCTTT. As protein: CSAGPGGAGAFF.

The V call is TRBV28, the J call TRBJ2-4; 8 positions match TRBD1. V dropped 5 bases and J dropped 1; count of bases not matched to a gene: 4. This CDR3 contains 15 residues. CDR1 and CDR2 (germline): MDHEN, SYDVKM. CDR3 region: CASSTQGAAKNIQYF. The DNA of the CDR3 is TGTGCCAGCAGTACTCAGGGGGCGGCCAAAAACATTCAGTACTTC.

This rearrangement joins TRBV7-3 to TRBJ1-1; maybe TRBD1 (5 bases). The CDR3 loop spans 13 amino acids. V lost 5 bases and J 2 bases, leaving 9 bases between the germline ends. Germline V CDR1 and CDR2: SGHTA, FQGTGA. The CDR3 sequence is CASSRGINTEAFF. The CDR3 DNA is TGTGCCAGCAGCCGGGGGATAAACACTGAAGCTTTCTTT.

In this sample, this clonotype turned up a few times. This sequence joins TRBV20-1 and TRBJ2-3, with 10 bases matching TRBD1. The CDR3 spans 14 residues. Germline CDR1 DFQATT, CDR2 SNEGSKA (reference sequence). The CDR3 region is CSGEGTGGTDTQYF. The CDR3 DNA reads as TGCAGCGGGGAGGGGACAGGGGGCACAGATACGCAGTATTTT.

This clonotype was counted at least ten times. The chain joins TRBV20-1 to TRBJ2-7, with 8 bases identical to TRBD1. V dropped 3 bases and J dropped 4; count of bases not matched to a gene: 8. The length of the CDR3 is 14 residues. Germline loops: CDR1 DFQATT, CDR2 SNEGSKA (reference sequence). CDR3 sequence reads: CSARGAGGWYEQYF. CDR3 nucleotides: TGCAGTGCTAGGGGGGCAGGGGGCTGGTACGAGCAGTACTTC.

In DNA, the CDR3 is TGTGCCAGCAGCCACATAGGACAGGGGCCCTCGAACACCGGGGAGCTGTTTTTT. Translating it yields CASSHIGQGPSNTGELFF. The chain recombines TRBV14 with TRBJ2-2; 9 bases match TRBD1. Looked up from germline, CDR1 is SGHDN and CDR2 is FVKESK. The V segment lost 3 bases and the J segment 0 bases; nucleotides outside the gene matches: 8. CDR3 length: 18 residues.

This clonotype is deemed medium-sized. An end of the junction differs from the germline gene, which may be a read error. This chain links TRBV12-3 or TRBV12-4 with TRBJ2-6; D might be TRBD1 (6 bases). The CDR3 extends over 13 amino acids. CDR3 DNA: TGTGCCAGCAGTACTCCAGGGGACAACGTCCTGACTTTC. Protein product: CASSTPGDNVLTF.

CDR3 bases: TGTGCCAGTAGTATAGAGTCCAGGGTAGGAAGCACTGAAGCTTTCTTT. Translation gives CASSIESRVGSTEAFF. The V call is TRBV19, the J call TRBJ1-1, with D maybe TRBD1 (5 bases). CDR1 and CDR2 (germline): LNHDA, SQIVND (reference sequence). This CDR3 spans 16 amino acids. Between the trimmed V and J ends, which lost 0 bases and 4 bases, there was a span of 15 bases.

This clonotype was observed at least ten times. The CDR3 spells CTTGTGTSQGMNTEAFF. As DNA, the CDR3 is TGCACCACCGGGACAGGGACCTCCCAGGGCATGAACACTGAAGCTTTCTTT. V is TRBV29-1 and J is TRBJ1-1, with TRBD1 matching over 9 bases. Germline V gene data show CDR1 as SQVTM and CDR2 as ANQGSEA. The length of the CDR3 is 17 residues.

This clonotype was seen a few times. V usage is TRBV15 and J usage is TRBJ2-3; D is perhaps TRBD2 (6 bases). The CDR3 sequence is 16 residues long. V lost 0 bases, J lost 1 base, and 11 bases lay in between. Germline CDR1 is LNHNV and CDR2 is YYDKDF (reference sequence). The CDR3 nucleotides read TGTGCCACCAGCAGAGATATGGCTAGCGGCACAGATACGCAGTATTTT. Protein product: CATSRDMASGTDTQYF.

The table lists this clonotype with a few counts. This chain links TRBV20-1 with TRBJ2-3; D tentatively fits TRBD1 or TRBD2 (5 bases each). The CDR3 totals 14 residues. V lost 0 bases, J lost 2 bases, and 9 bases lay in between. Germline V lookup: CDR1 DFQATT, CDR2 SNEGSKA (reference sequence). The CDR3 region is CSARDRGTTDTQYF. The CDR3 nucleotides read TGCAGTGCTAGAGATCGGGGCACCACAGATACGCAGTATTTT.

This clonotype occurred a few times. This chain connects TRBV6-6 to TRBJ1-1; 9 bases match TRBD1. CDR1 MNHNY and CDR2 SVGAGI come from the germline V gene (reference sequence). V lost 2 bases and J lost 3; bases outside the gene matches: 7. CDR3 length: 16 residues. CDR3 bases: TGTGCCAGCAGTTACCCGCGACAGGGGGGGGACACTGAAGCTTTCTTT. This translates into CASSYPRQGGDTEAFF.